This entry lists 16 T cell receptor beta chains sequenced from one sample in a study of follicular helper T cells after annual influenza vaccination. The assay was immunoSEQ multiplex PCR, and TCRdb's table has in-frame clones only and misses some. Found here are approximately 25,000 clones, approximately 81% of them singletons; the top ten hold about 1.2%. Time point of the sample: 2014-2015 season, pre-vaccination. Source: CXCR5+ CD38- circulating T follicular helper cells from blood, taken on the day of influenza vaccination. Subset specified: circulating Tfh, non-naive CD4+CXCR5+PD-1+ (ICOS+CD38+ or ICOS-CD38-). These receptors all come from an adult who received the influenza vaccine.

The chain couples TRBV4-2 to TRBJ2-1, with 14 bases lining up with TRBD2. The CDR3 consists of 16 residues. The V gene end was trimmed by 0 bases and the J gene end by 8 bases; junction bases not matched to a gene: 3. Germline loops: CDR1 LGHNA, CDR2 YNFKEQ. CDR3 amino acids: CASSQEGTSGSDEQFF. CDR3 nucleotide sequence: TGTGCCAGCAGCCAAGAGGGGACTAGCGGGAGTGATGAGCAGTTCTTC.

This clone has a single count. The rearrangement uses TRBV4-2 and TRBJ2-3, with a tentative D call TRBD2 (6 bases). The ends were cut back, 1 base at V and 4 bases at J, with 18 bases in the middle. Germline-derived CDR1 and CDR2 are LGHNA and YNFKEQ. The CDR3 extends over 17 amino acids. The CDR3 loop reads CASSQGGQGGSSDTQYF. CDR3 bases: TGTGCCAGCAGCCAAGGAGGTCAAGGAGGGTCATCAGATACGCAGTATTTT.

About this clone itself: The junction departs from the called germline gene at one end, perhaps through a read error. V is TRBV30 and J is TRBJ1-1, with D hard to call. The CDR3 runs 11 residues. Germline V gives CDR1 GTSNPN, CDR2 SVGIG (reference sequence). CDR3 DNA sequence: TGTGCCTGGAGTCTGGTCGAGGAGAGGGTGTTT. It specifies CAWSLVEERVF. The variable domain in full, with the rest retrieved from reference TRBV30 and TRBJ1-1, is SQTIHQWPATLVQPVGSPLSLECTVEGTSNPNLYWYRQAAGRGLQLLFYSVGIGQISSEVPQNLSASRPQDRQFILSSKKLLLSDSGFYLCAWSLVEERVFGQGTRLTVV.

This chain joins TRBV6-5 and TRBJ1-5; 7 bases fit TRBD1. The germline CDR1 and CDR2 sequences are MNHEY and SVGAGI. The V segment lost 2 bases and the J segment 7 bases; nucleotides outside the gene matches: 5. The CDR3 covers 14 residues. CDR3 coding DNA: TGTGCCAGCAGTTACGAGCCAGGGGGACAGCCCCAGCATTTT. The encoded protein is CASSYEPGGQPQHF.

The rearrangement uses TRBV2 and TRBJ1-5; 10 nucleotides match TRBD1. Germline CDR1 SNHLY, CDR2 FYNNEI. V shed 9 bases and J 6 bases; nucleotides not matched to a gene: 11. The CDR3 is 15 amino acids. CDR3 sequence (DNA): TGTGCCAGTACTCCTGGACAGGGGGATGTTCAGCCCCAGCATTTT. This gives the protein CASTPGQGDVQPQHF.

The V and J genes are TRBV27 and TRBJ2-7; a weak D match, TRBD1 (5 bases). V shed 0 bases and J shed 4 bases, with 7 bases lying between them. CDR1 MNHEY and CDR2 SMNVEV come from the germline V gene (reference sequence). There are 13 residues in the CDR3. CDR3 in DNA: TGTGCCAGCAGTTTATCCCAGGGATACGAGCAGTACTTC. It yields the protein CASSLSQGYEQYF.

The CDR3 DNA follows: TGCAGCGCTCGCGGGACAGAGAATCAGCCCCAGCATTTT. The encoded protein is CSARGTENQPQHF. The gene calls are TRBV29-1 and TRBJ1-5; 7 bases fit TRBD1. Germline CDR1 SQVTM, CDR2 ANQGSEA. The V gene end was trimmed by 7 bases and the J gene end by 4 bases; junction bases not matched to a gene: 7. The CDR3 is 13 amino acids.

V usage is TRBV4-2 and J usage is TRBJ1-3; a weak D match, TRBD1 (5 bases). Germline CDR1 LGHNA, CDR2 YNFKEQ. The CDR3 is 17 amino acids. V lost 2 bases, J lost 0 bases, and 14 bases lay in between. CDR3 amino acids: CASSQTGSSSSGNTIYF. CDR3 DNA: TGTGCCAGCAGCCAAACAGGCTCCTCGAGCTCTGGAAACACCATATATTTT.

In this sample, this clone turned up a few times. The chain recombines TRBV28 with TRBJ1-2; no definite D call. Germline lookup yields CDR1 MDHEN and CDR2 SYDVKM. V lost 9 bases to trimming and J lost 2 bases, with 19 bases between them. There are 15 residues in the CDR3. For the CDR3, the DNA is TGTGCCAGTACGATAGGCGGAGTTATAAACTATGGCTACACCTTC. Residues: CASTIGGVINYGYTF.

This sequence joins TRBV4-2 and TRBJ1-4, with 7 bases matching TRBD1. With V trimmed by 1 base and J by 5 bases, 4 bases remained unmatched. Looked up from germline, CDR1 is LGHNA and CDR2 is YNFKEQ. The CDR3 is 15 amino acids. CDR3 loop: CASSQGQGKNEKLFF. The CDR3 coding sequence is TGTGCCAGCAGCCAAGGACAGGGAAAGAATGAAAAACTGTTTTTT.

The chain carries TRBV5-1 and TRBJ2-7; 7 nucleotides match TRBD2. The CDR3 is 14 residues long. Germline trimming cut 7 bases from V and 3 bases from J; bases unmatched to any gene: 10. The germline V gene encodes CDR1 SGHRS and CDR2 YFSETQ. In DNA, the CDR3 is TGCGCCAGCTCCAAATCCAGCGGGAACTACGAGCAGTACTTC. Protein sequence: CASSKSSGNYEQYF. Full variable domain (outside the CDR3, taken from reference TRBV5-1 and TRBJ2-7): KAGVTQTPRYLIKTRGQQVTLSCSPISGHRSVSWYQQTPGQGLQFLFEYFSETQRNKGNFPGRFSGRQFSNSRSEMNVSTLELGDSALYLCASSKSSGNYEQYFGPGTRLTVT.

This chain connects TRBV7-3 to TRBJ1-2, with 9 bases identical to TRBD1. The CDR3 covers 15 residues. The germline V gene has CDR1 SGHTA and CDR2 FQGTGA. The V and J ends lost 5 bases and 6 bases, in that order; junction bases with no gene match: 10. DNA for the CDR3: TGTGCCAGCAGCCAATCCCGGGACAGGGTTGATGGCTACACCTTC. Protein: CASSQSRDRVDGYTF.

V and J are TRBV28 and TRBJ1-2; the D is unclear. CDR1 and CDR2 (germline): MDHEN, SYDVKM. Trimming left V 6 bases short and J 2 bases short, with 10 bases between. The CDR3 runs 13 residues. Here the CDR3 reads CASRGAGNYGYTF. In DNA form, the CDR3 reads TGTGCCAGCAGGGGAGCAGGAAACTATGGCTACACCTTC.

The chain employs TRBV5-1 and TRBJ2-7, with 8 bases lining up with TRBD1. Germline V gene lookup returns CDR1 SGHRS and CDR2 YFSETQ. CDR3 size: 16 residues. The V gene end was trimmed by 0 bases and the J gene end by 3 bases; junction bases not matched to a gene: 8. CDR3 in DNA: TGCGCCAGCAGCTTGGTCCAGGGGGCCGGGAACTACGAGCAGTACTTC. Its translation: CASSLVQGAGNYEQYF.

The chain employs TRBV15 and TRBJ2-3; the D is unclear. V was clipped by 4 bases and J by 1 base, with 15 bases between them. The germline V gene has CDR1 LNHNV and CDR2 YYDKDF (reference sequence). This CDR3 is 16 amino acids long. The CDR3 here is CATSKNRFTGTDTQYF. The CDR3 nucleotides are TGTGCCACCAGCAAGAACCGATTTACTGGCACAGATACGCAGTATTTT.

About this clone itself: The same CDR3 is also encoded by other DNA sequences in this sample. J is TRBJ1-1 and V is TRBV18, with 9 positions matching TRBD1. With V trimmed by 6 bases and J by 13 bases, 15 bases remained unmatched. The CDR3 spans 14 residues. Germline loops: CDR1 KGHSH, CDR2 LQKENI. The CDR3 sequence: CASSPNPGQGNVFF. The CDR3 bases are TGTGCCAGCTCCCCAAACCCAGGACAGGGGAATGTTTTCTTT.